These T cell receptor beta chains were read from a single sample in a study of PD-L1 blockade in urothelial cancer. This table comes from immunoSEQ multiplex PCR, and its TCRdb copy is limited to in-frame clones, with some not included. The sample consists of 40,000 to 45,000 clones, roughly 82% of them appearing once. Sequences were derived from PBMCs, sampled around atezolizumab (anti-PD-L1) treatment. These receptors all come from a man in his 70s with urothelial cancer. Both conserved end residues are part of each CDR3. Each record gives: D gene, J gene, clone size, CDR3 length, V gene, CDR3 DNA, CDR3 protein. A D gene is named only where the DNA matches it firmly. A row's size may be missing; if present it is once, few, many or a size class.

.,TRBJ1-1,.,13,TRBV15,TGTGCCACCAGCAGGGACCTCCAGGGTGAAGCTTTCTTT,CATSRDLQGEAFF
TRBD1,TRBJ1-1,once,18,TRBV5-4,TGTGCCAGCAGCCTACCAGGACAGGGGAGTATTGGGGACACTGAAGCTTTCTTT,CASSLPGQGSIGDTEAFF
TRBD1,TRBJ1-2,.,13,TRBV6-5,TGTGCCAGCAGTCCGACAGGGTTCAATGGCTACACCTTC,CASSPTGFNGYTF
.,TRBJ1-1,.,19,TRBV5-1,TGCGCCAGCAGCTTGAATAGTCACAGTCAAATCAGGGGGAACACTGAAGCTTTCTTT,CASSLNSHSQIRGNTEAFF
.,TRBJ2-2,.,14,TRBV5-1,TGCGCCAGCAGCTTGGAGGCGACTACCGGGGAGCTGTTTTTT,CASSLEATTGELFF
TRBD2,TRBJ2-1,few,16,TRBV9,TGTGCCAGCAGCTCACGAACTAGCGGGGGGACGGATGAGCAGTTCTTC,CASSSRTSGGTDEQFF
TRBD1,TRBJ2-7,.,13,TRBV19,TGTGCCAGTAAACTTAGACAGGGCTACGAGCAGTACTTC,CASKLRQGYEQYF
.,TRBJ2-1,.,14,TRBV5-1,TGCGCCAGCAGCTCCCCCTCTTTGTTCAATGAGCAGTTCTTC,CASSSPSLFNEQFF
TRBD1,TRBJ2-7,once,17,TRBV7-8,TGTGCCAGCAGCTTAGCGTGGGGGACAGTGTCGGACTACGAGCAGTACTTC,CASSLAWGTVSDYEQYF
TRBD2,TRBJ2-2,.,18,TRBV9,TGTGCCAGCAGCCCCGGACTAGCGGGGGGAGAGGGCACCGGGGAGCTGTTTTTT,CASSPGLAGGEGTGELFF
TRBD1,TRBJ2-6,.,16,TRBV19,TGTGCCAGTAGTTACCGGGACAGGGCTGGGGCCAACGTCCTGACTTTC,CASSYRDRAGANVLTF
.,TRBJ2-5,.,14,TRBV9,TGTGCCAGCAGCTCCTCCGGGACTTCGGAGACCCAGTACTTC,CASSSSGTSETQYF
.,TRBJ2-7,.,14,TRBV5-1,TGCGCCAGCAGCTTGATAACCAGCTCCTACGAGCAGTACTTC,CASSLITSSYEQYF
.,TRBJ1-3,.,15,TRBV9,TGTGCCAGCAGCGTTGACTTTTCCTCTGGAAACACCATATATTTT,CASSVDFSSGNTIYF
TRBD1,TRBJ2-5,.,16,TRBV5-1,TGCGCCAGCAGCTTGGAGGCAGGGGGCATACAAGAGACCCAGTACTTC,CASSLEAGGIQETQYF
.,TRBJ2-2,.,15,TRBV5-1,TGCGCCAGCAGGGAAGGAGATTCCCCTCGCGGGGAGCTGTTTTTT,CASREGDSPRGELFF
.,TRBJ1-6,.,15,TRBV4-3,TGCGCCAGCAGCCAAGGGGGGGGACAAAATTCACCCCTCCACTTT,CASSQGGGQNSPLHF
.,TRBJ2-3,.,15,TRBV18,TGTGCCAGCTCCCAGTCCCCGGGTAGTGCAGATACGCAGTATTTT,CASSQSPGSADTQYF
.,TRBJ2-3,.,15,TRBV2,TGTGCCAGCAGGCCCAGCACTAGAATCACAGATACGCAGTATTTT,CASRPSTRITDTQYF
.,TRBJ2-7,.,16,TRBV6-1,TGTGCCAGCAGTGAAGTGGCGTGGACAGTATCCTACGAGCAGTACTTC,CASSEVAWTVSYEQYF
.,TRBJ2-1,.,16,TRBV5-1,TGCGCCAGCTCTGGGGGGACTGCAGGACCTTACAATGAGCAGTTCTTC,CASSGGTAGPYNEQFF
TRBD1,TRBJ1-1,.,16,TRBV7-2,TGTGCCAGCAGCCTCAGACAGGGGGCGCATACCACTGAAGCTTTCTTT,CASSLRQGAHTTEAFF
.,TRBJ1-2,.,14,TRBV7-2,TGTGCCAGCAGCCTCCCACGGTCCCTGTATGGCTACACCTTC,CASSLPRSLYGYTF
.,TRBJ2-3,.,13,TRBV7-2,TGTGCCAGCAGCCAAGAACGACTGCTTGCGCAGTATTTT,CASSQERLLAQYF
.,TRBJ2-7,.,14,TRBV7-6,TGTGCCAGCAGCTCTGGCGGCAGGGCCTACGAGCAGTACTTC,CASSSGGRAYEQYF
.,TRBJ1-4,.,13,TRBV19,TGTGCCAGTAGTCCAATGACAGCTGAAAAACTGTTTTTT,CASSPMTAEKLFF
TRBD2,TRBJ2-1,few,15,TRBV7-9,TGTGCCAGCAGCCGGCGGGGGAACTCCTACAATGAGCAGTTCTTC,CASSRRGNSYNEQFF
.,TRBJ1-1,.,14,TRBV7-9,TGTGCCAGCAGCTTCCAAGCGAACAGGGCTGAAGCTTTCTTT,CASSFQANRAEAFF
.,TRBJ2-1,.,16,TRBV5-6,TGTGCCAGCAGCTTGGTTCGGAGAGGGATATACAATGAGCAGTTCTTC,CASSLVRRGIYNEQFF
TRBD1,TRBJ2-5,.,15,TRBV5-1,TGCGCCAGCAGCTTGGGGGGGACAGGGGAAGAGACCCAGTACTTC,CASSLGGTGEETQYF
TRBD1,TRBJ2-3,once,15,TRBV27,TGTGCCAGCAGTTTAGAACAGGGGAGAACAGATACGCAGTATTTT,CASSLEQGRTDTQYF
TRBD2,TRBJ2-7,once,17,TRBV19,TGTGCCAGTAGTATCGCTGGGGGACTAGCCCTATCAGGGGAGCAGTACTTC,CASSIAGGLALSGEQYF
TRBD1,TRBJ1-5,.,14,TRBV28,TGTGCCAGCGGGAATCAGGGGGCTGAGGAGCCCCAGCATTTT,CASGNQGAEEPQHF
TRBD2,TRBJ2-7,.,14,TRBV6-1,TGTGCCAGCAGTGACCAGCGGGAGAGCTACGAGCAGTACTTC,CASSDQRESYEQYF
TRBD1,TRBJ1-1,.,14,TRBV6-6,TGTGCCAGCAGTTACCAATTGACAGGGACTGAAGCTTTCTTT,CASSYQLTGTEAFF
TRBD2,TRBJ2-1,once,15,TRBV27,TGTGCCAGCAGTTTATCGCGGGAGTCCTACAATGAGCAGTTCTTC,CASSLSRESYNEQFF
.,TRBJ1-5,.,13,TRBV5-4,TGTGCCACCGGGGAATGGGGCAATCAGCCCCAGCATTTT,CATGEWGNQPQHF